Following are 12 T cell receptor beta chains from one sample sequenced in a study of T cells in Graves' hyperthyroidism and ophthalmopathy. The TCR beta CDR3 regions underwent amplification using RNA transcripts as the source. An initial round of RT-PCR targeting the TCR CDR3 relied on the HTBI primer set. TCRdb fed the multiplex PCR reads into MiXCR, producing one record per CDR3 protein. The sample contains around 240,000 distinct CDR3 sequences, 13% to 15% of which appear only once. What was sequenced was blood. These receptors were collected from a woman between 40 and 50 years old with Graves' hyperthyroidism that later progressed to Graves' ophthalmopathy.

Note on this clonotype: One end of the junction is discordant with germline, which a read error may explain. V gene TRBV9 combines with J gene TRBJ2-3; possible D gene TRBD2, 6 bases. CDR3 length equals 14 residues. Germline CDR1 and CDR2: SGDLS and YYNGEE. The CDR3 spells CASGVITGADTQYF. As DNA, the CDR3 is TGTGCCAGCGGCGTAATAACGGGGGCAGATACGCAGTATTTT.

This clonotype was seen at least ten times. V gene TRBV20-1 combines with J gene TRBJ2-1, with 8 bases identical to TRBD2. CDR3 length: 14 residues. V lost 5 bases to trimming and J lost 7 bases; unmatched junction nucleotides: 10. CDR1 and CDR2 (germline): DFQATT, SNEGSKA (reference sequence). CDR3 region: CSAGSGSWDNEQFF. For the CDR3, the DNA is TGCAGTGCTGGAAGCGGGAGTTGGGATAATGAGCAGTTCTTC.

In its sample, this clonotype was seen many times. The gene calls are TRBV19 and TRBJ1-1; TRBD1 matches 7 bases. The germline gives CDR1 LNHDA, CDR2 SQIVND (reference sequence). The V gene end was trimmed by 3 bases and the J gene end by 8 bases; junction bases not matched to a gene: 3. This CDR3 is 12 amino acids long. The CDR3 nucleotides read TGTGCCAGTAGTATGACAGGGACAGAAGCTTTCTTT. Translating it yields CASSMTGTEAFF.

The chain joins TRBV7-9 to TRBJ1-1; 7 bases agree with TRBD1. Losses at the gene ends were 5 bases for V and 2 bases for J; bases not matched to a gene: 11. The CDR3 has 16 residues. CDR1 SEHNR and CDR2 FQNEAQ come from the germline V gene (reference sequence). The CDR3 DNA reads as TGTGCCAGCAGCACACGACAGGGATTTTTAAACACTGAAGCTTTCTTT. The encoded protein is CASSTRQGFLNTEAFF.

This clonotype was counted many times. The chain recombines TRBV5-1 with TRBJ2-7; D possibly corresponds to TRBD2 (6 bases). Trimming removed 2 bases from V and 3 bases from J, with 15 bases in between. Germline CDR1 SGHRS, CDR2 YFSETQ. The CDR3 runs to 15 residues. This chain's CDR3 is CASSFNSGRYYEQYF. The CDR3, as DNA: TGCGCCAGCAGCTTCAATAGCGGAAGATACTACGAGCAGTACTTC.

This clonotype was seen many times. V usage is TRBV28 and J usage is TRBJ1-2; D unresolved. The germline V gene has CDR1 MDHEN and CDR2 SYDVKM. The CDR3 consists of 13 residues. Deletions cut 3 bases from V and 2 bases from J, with 7 bases between. The CDR3 DNA follows: TGTGCCAGCAGTTTTCAGGTGAACTATGGCTACACCTTC. It specifies CASSFQVNYGYTF.

This clonotype is termed medium-sized. The V call is TRBV2, the J call TRBJ2-5; weak D call: TRBD1 (6 bases). The germline CDR1 and CDR2 sequences are SNHLY and FYNNEI. The CDR3 is made up of 12 amino acids. V was cut by 5 bases and J by 7 bases, with 11 bases left in between. The CDR3 DNA reads TGTGCCAGCAGTCCGGACAGCGGGACCCAGTACTTC. Its translation: CASSPDSGTQYF. The whole variable domain, remainder taken from reference TRBV2 and TRBJ2-5, is EPEVTQTPSHQVTQMGQEVILRCVPISNHLYFYWYRQILGQKVEFLVSFYNNEISEKSEIFDDQFSVERPDGSNFTLKIRSTKLEDSAMYFCASSPDSGTQYFGPGTRLLVL.

In this sample, this clonotype turned up many times. The rearrangement links TRBV29-1 to TRBJ2-5; D may be TRBD1 (5 bases). Germline V gene lookup returns CDR1 SQVTM and CDR2 ANQGSEA. The CDR3 runs to 14 residues. The ends were cut back, 5 bases at V and 4 bases at J, with 17 bases in the middle. CDR3 DNA: TGCAGCGTTCCAGGGCAGGGATTCGGAGAGACCCAGTACTTC. It specifies CSVPGQGFGETQYF.

The rearrangement joins TRBV28 to TRBJ1-1, with D possibly matching TRBD1 (5 bases). This CDR3 comprises 16 residues. Deletions cut 6 bases from V and 3 bases from J, with 20 bases between. Germline-derived CDR1 and CDR2 are MDHEN and SYDVKM. The CDR3 spells CASSPTYWGSDTEAFF. The CDR3 DNA is TGTGCCAGCAGCCCGACCTACTGGGGGTCCGACACTGAAGCTTTCTTT.

CDR3 sequence: CSVDVTGGQKGEQYF. The CDR3 DNA reads as TGCAGCGTCGACGTCACCGGAGGACAGAAGGGCGAGCAGTACTTC. The chain has TRBV29-1 and TRBJ2-7; a weak D match, TRBD1 (6 bases). The CDR3 runs 15 residues. CDR1 and CDR2 from the germline V gene are SQVTM and ANQGSEA. Trimming removed 6 bases at V and 6 bases at J, with 24 bases between.

The J gene is TRBJ2-7, the V gene TRBV15; 9 nucleotides match TRBD2. J was trimmed by 6 bases and V by 0 bases; bases with no gene match: 9. This CDR3 contains 16 residues. From germline, CDR1 is LNHNV and CDR2 YYDKDF (reference sequence). The CDR3 protein is CATSRESSSGTAEQYF. The CDR3 coding sequence is TGTGCCACCAGCAGAGAGAGTTCTAGCGGGACAGCCGAGCAGTACTTC.

This clonotype was detected ten times or more. The chain recombines TRBV6-5 with TRBJ2-2; TRBD2 aligns across 12 bases. V lost 0 bases and J lost 4; bases outside the gene matches: 3. Germline V CDR1 and CDR2: MNHEY, SVGAGI. The CDR3 covers 17 residues. The CDR3 sequence: CASSYSKTSGSTGELFF. The CDR3 DNA sequence: TGTGCCAGCAGTTACTCGAAGACTAGCGGGAGCACCGGGGAGCTGTTTTTT.